This TCR beta chain was retrieved from a study of blood T cell repertoires in COVID-19. Per the original data handling: Amplifying reference gene primers gave estimates of nucleated cell counts. This table comes from immunoSEQ multiplex PCR, and its TCRdb copy is limited to in-frame clones, with some not included. From that table come the V and J calls and clone size; the DNA was used to work out D and trimming. The sample holds roughly 200,000 clones; 75% to 90% are singletons and the top ten take more than 5%. Participants reported their clinical history, and cohort assignment relied on those reports. The V gene's germline CDR1 is SEHNR and CDR2 FQNEAQ (reference sequence). Losses at the gene ends were 4 bases for V and 2 bases for J; bases not matched to a gene: 2. The length of the CDR3 is 14 residues.

This receptor was obtained from a man aged 40-50 years who had recovered from COVID-19. The V and J genes are TRBV7-9 and TRBJ1-5, with 7 bases fitting TRBD1. Sequencing was carried out using PBMCs or T cells enriched from blood (not recorded which). CDR3 sequence reads: CASSSTGGNQPQHF. The CDR3 nucleotides are TGTGCCAGCAGCTCAACAGGGGGCAATCAGCCCCAGCATTTT.